These 32 T cell receptor beta chains originate from one sample sequenced in a study of T cell repertoires in cytomegalovirus infection. TCRdb itself ran the reads through MiXCR, one entry per CDR3 protein. The table shows 900,000 to 950,000 distinct CDR3 sequences, with approximately 31% occurring only once. Their antigens are not known. This material consisted of cultured CD8+ T cells from PBMCs, taken from culture after CMV antigen stimulation. These receptors were obtained from a human donor in good health (CMV status not recorded). Some clones in this sample may be carry-over from other donors' samples.

The V gene is TRBV6-6, the J gene TRBJ1-1, with D unresolved. The V gene's germline CDR1 is MNHNY and CDR2 SVGAGI (reference sequence). V lost 7 bases and J 0 bases, leaving 9 bases between the germline ends. The CDR3 runs to 13 residues. The CDR3 DNA sequence: TGTGCCAGCATCGACGGAATGAACACTGAAGCTTTCTTT. It yields the protein CASIDGMNTEAFF.

There are many counts of this clonotype. This chain connects TRBV7-8 to TRBJ2-2; D unclear. V lost 7 bases, J lost 1 base, and 4 bases lay in between. Germline-derived CDR1 and CDR2 are SGHVS and FQNEAQ. The CDR3 length is 12 residues. In nucleotides, the CDR3 is TGTGCCAGCATCCTGAACACCGGGGAGCTGTTTTTT. Amino acids: CASILNTGELFF.

The chain has TRBV6-5 and TRBJ1-1, with D unclear. The CDR3 has 16 amino acids. The V gene lost 0 bases and the J gene lost 0 bases, with 11 bases spanning the gap. Germline CDR1 MNHEY, CDR2 SVGAGI. The CDR3 DNA follows: TGTGCCAGCAGTTACTCGGGCGGATACATGAACACTGAAGCTTTCTTT. Protein sequence: CASSYSGGYMNTEAFF.

The chain recombines TRBV7-6 with TRBJ1-2, with TRBD1 matching 12 bases. The germline V gene encodes CDR1 SGHVS and CDR2 FNYEAQ. The CDR3 covers 19 residues. Losses at the gene ends were 5 bases for V and 3 bases for J; bases not matched to a gene: 16. The CDR3 loop is CASSRLRGGTGGSDYGYTF. CDR3 in DNA: TGTGCCAGCAGCCGTTTGAGGGGGGGGACAGGGGGCTCGGACTATGGCTACACCTTC.

This clonotype has more than one count but fewer than ten. The J gene is TRBJ2-3, the V gene TRBV7-9; D is unclear. The CDR3 consists of 13 residues. V lost 10 bases and J lost 4, with 15 bases in between. Germline CDR1 SEHNR, CDR2 FQNEAQ (reference sequence). In nucleotides, the CDR3 is TGTGCCACCCGGCCGGAGCCGGCAGATACGCAGTATTTT. It encodes CATRPEPADTQYF.

There are many counts of this clonotype. The V and J genes are TRBV6-5 and TRBJ1-3; 9 nucleotides align to TRBD1. The V gene end was trimmed by 0 bases and the J gene end by 0 bases; junction bases not matched to a gene: 3. The CDR3 length is 17 residues. CDR1 MNHEY and CDR2 SVGAGI come from the germline V gene. This CDR3 reads CASSYSGTGTSGNTIYF. The CDR3 DNA sequence: TGTGCCAGCAGTTACTCAGGGACAGGGACCTCTGGAAACACCATATATTTT.

The V call is TRBV12-3 or TRBV12-4, the J call TRBJ2-1, with D possibly TRBD2 on 6 matching bases. Trimming shortened V by 5 bases and J by 9 bases, and 11 bases separated the two germline ends. The CDR3 sequence is 12 residues long. CDR3 nucleotide sequence: TGTGCCAGCAGTGGAGGGGTTCTTGAGCAGTTCTTC. This translates into CASSGGVLEQFF.

The V call is TRBV10-3, the J call TRBJ2-7; D perhaps matches TRBD1 (6 bases). There are 15 residues in the CDR3. CDR1 and CDR2 from the germline V gene are ENHRY and SYGVKD. Deletions cut 6 bases from V and 2 bases from J, with 17 bases between. The CDR3 bases are TGTGCCATCAGCGAGGTTATACAGGGTACCTACGAGCAGTACTTC. It translates to CAISEVIQGTYEQYF.

This clonotype occurred many times. The rearrangement uses TRBV7-8 and TRBJ1-4; D gene ambiguous. Deletions cut 1 base from V and 8 bases from J, with 11 bases between. The CDR3 extends over 14 amino acids. CDR1 SGHVS and CDR2 FQNEAQ come from the germline V gene. CDR3 sequence (DNA): TGTGCCAGCAGCTTAGTTTGGGCCGGGGAAAAACTGTTTTTT. This codes for CASSLVWAGEKLFF.

This clonotype was recorded a few times. The chain combines TRBV7-9 with TRBJ1-2; TRBD1 matches 8 bases. J lost 6 bases, V lost 1 base, and 7 bases had no gene match. Germline CDR1 and CDR2: SEHNR and FQNEAQ (reference sequence). CDR3 size: 15 residues. In DNA, the CDR3 is TGTGCCAGCAGCTTAGGGAGTTCCAGGGGGCATGGCTACACCTTC. It encodes CASSLGSSRGHGYTF.

The chain employs TRBV3-1 and TRBJ2-1; 12 positions match TRBD2. Germline assignment: CDR1 LGHDT and CDR2 YNNKEL (reference sequence). V shed 2 bases and J 5 bases; nucleotides not matched to a gene: 1. The CDR3 is made up of 15 amino acids. CDR3 nucleotide sequence: TGTGCCAGCAGCCAAACTAGCGGGGGGAACAATGAGCAGTTCTTC. It codes for CASSQTSGGNNEQFF.

This clonotype was counted ten times or more. This chain joins TRBV6-2 or TRBV6-3 and TRBJ2-1, with D unresolved. Germline assignment: CDR1 MNHEY and CDR2 SVGEGT. V was clipped by 7 bases and J by 9 bases, with 13 bases between them. The CDR3 spans 12 residues. This chain's CDR3 is CASTLPVGEQFF. In DNA form, the CDR3 reads TGTGCCAGCACCCTTCCGGTGGGTGAGCAGTTCTTC.

V and J are TRBV12-3 or TRBV12-4 and TRBJ1-1; D remains ambiguous. V was trimmed by 7 bases and J by 1 base, leaving 13 bases between them. The CDR3 has 14 amino acids. The CDR3 region has the DNA TGTGCCAGCATGTCGGTGGCCGAGAACACTGAAGCTTTCTTT. Translating gives CASMSVAENTEAFF.

This clonotype has more than one count but fewer than ten. The V and J genes are TRBV28 and TRBJ2-5; D unresolved. With 2 bases removed from V and 5 bases from J, the gap between germline ends came to 12 bases. Germline V CDR1 and CDR2: MDHEN, SYDVKM. CDR3 length: 14 residues. The chain's CDR3 is CASSLGREAETQYF. Here the CDR3 DNA reads TGTGCCAGCAGTTTAGGCCGAGAAGCGGAGACCCAGTACTTC.

The chain combines TRBV19 with TRBJ2-3; no reliable D call. V lost 1 base to trimming and J lost 3 bases, with 11 bases between them. This CDR3 region has 15 residues. Germline V lookup: CDR1 LNHDA, CDR2 SQIVND (reference sequence). The CDR3, as DNA: TGTGCCAGTAGTATAGGAACTTTGGGGACAGATACGCAGTATTTT. Amino acid sequence: CASSIGTLGTDTQYF.

This rearrangement joins TRBV7-9 to TRBJ2-1, with D tentatively TRBD1 or TRBD2 (5 bases each). Per the germline V gene, CDR1 is SEHNR and CDR2 is FQNEAQ (reference sequence). The CDR3 is 16 amino acids. Trimming pared 5 bases from V and 1 base from J, leaving 15 bases between. This chain's CDR3 is CASSLGAGASYNEQFF. CDR3 in DNA: TGTGCCAGCAGCCTAGGGGCCGGGGCTTCCTACAATGAGCAGTTCTTC.

In the case of this clonotype: Given a much more abundant clone one base away, this may be a read error. CDR3 coding DNA: TGTGCCAGCGGCTTAGAATGGTCTTCTGGGAATGAGCAGTTCTTC. Amino acid sequence: CASGLEWSSGNEQFF. The chain employs TRBV7-8 and TRBJ2-1; no reliable D call. CDR3 length: 15 residues. Per germline, CDR1 SGHVS and CDR2 FQNEAQ.

This clonotype was counted many times. The chain has TRBV7-8 and TRBJ1-1; no reliable D call. V gave up 5 bases and J gave up 4 bases, with 14 bases separating them. This CDR3 is built from 14 residues. Germline-derived CDR1 and CDR2 are SGHVS and FQNEAQ. CDR3 residues: CASSPRPTSTEAFF. In DNA, the CDR3 is TGTGCCAGCAGCCCTCGGCCAACCAGCACTGAAGCTTTCTTT.

The genes are TRBV18 and TRBJ2-7; TRBD1 might be the D (6 bases). This CDR3 has 19 amino acids. Germline loops: CDR1 KGHSH, CDR2 LQKENI. The ends were cut back, 2 bases at V and 0 bases at J, with 23 bases in the middle. The CDR3 DNA sequence: TGTGCCAGCTCACCAGTCCCCCCCCCTCTCGACAGGAGCTCCTACGAGCAGTACTTC. As protein: CASSPVPPPLDRSSYEQYF.

V usage is TRBV6-5 and J usage is TRBJ2-3; weak D call: TRBD2 (6 bases). The germline V and J ends were trimmed by 5 bases and 0 bases, with 15 bases remaining between them. The CDR3 consists of 16 residues. Germline loops: CDR1 MNHEY, CDR2 SVGAGI. CDR3 DNA: TGTGCCAGCAGTCCCCAGGGACTTAAGAGCACAGATACGCAGTATTTT. Its translation is CASSPQGLKSTDTQYF.

The chain links TRBV7-9 to TRBJ2-7; the match to TRBD1 covers 8 bases. V shed 5 bases, J shed 1 base, and the junction held 7 bases outside the gene matches. The germline gives CDR1 SEHNR, CDR2 FQNEAQ (reference sequence). The CDR3 sequence is 15 residues long. The CDR3, as DNA: TGTGCCAGCAGCCCCCCGGGACAGGATTCCTACGAGCAGTACGTC. It specifies CASSPPGQDSYEQYV.

V is TRBV6-2 or TRBV6-3 and J is TRBJ2-2; 9 bases match TRBD1. Germline CDR1 reads MNHEY; CDR2 reads SVGEGT. The trim removed 2 bases at V and 3 bases at J, leaving 4 bases unmatched. This CDR3 spans 16 amino acids. The CDR3 loop is CASSYGQGQDTGELFF. The CDR3 DNA sequence: TGTGCCAGCAGTTACGGACAGGGGCAAGACACCGGGGAGCTGTTTTTT.

The V and J genes are TRBV10-3 and TRBJ2-5; D may match TRBD1 or TRBD2 (5 bases each). V lost 3 bases and J lost 1, with 9 bases in between. Germline V gene lookup returns CDR1 ENHRY and CDR2 SYGVKD. The CDR3 runs 14 residues. CDR3 in DNA: TGTGCCATCAGTGAATCTGGGGGCCAAGAGACCCAGTACTTC. It codes for CAISESGGQETQYF.

This clonotype was counted between two and nine times. V gene TRBV27 combines with J gene TRBJ1-2; D might be TRBD1 (6 bases). Between the trimmed V and J ends, which lost 5 bases and 4 bases, there was a span of 20 bases. CDR3 length equals 16 residues. The germline V gene has CDR1 MNHEY and CDR2 SMNVEV (reference sequence). CDR3: CASSTRAGEDGYGYTF. For the CDR3, the DNA is TGTGCCAGCAGTACACGGGCAGGGGAGGACGGCTATGGCTACACCTTC.

V is TRBV11-1 and J is TRBJ2-1; 7 bases line up with TRBD1. Trimming removed 2 bases from V and 6 bases from J; junction bases left unmatched: 4. Per the germline V gene, CDR1 is SGHAT and CDR2 is FQDESV (reference sequence). The CDR3 is 14 amino acids. The CDR3 DNA is TGTGCCAGCAGCTTATCGACAGGGATCAATGAGCAGTTCTTC. It codes for CASSLSTGINEQFF. The complete variable domain, with remaining parts taken from reference TRBV11-1 and TRBJ2-1, reads EAEVAQSPRYKITEKSQAVAFWCDPISGHATLYWYRQILGQGPELLVQFQDESVVDDSQLPKDRFSAERLKGVDSTLKIQPAELGDSAMYLCASSLSTGINEQFFGPGTRLTVL.

This rearrangement joins TRBV9 to TRBJ1-5; TRBD1 is a possible D gene (6 bases). Germline V gives CDR1 SGDLS, CDR2 YYNGEE. Trimming removed 0 bases at V and 3 bases at J, with 10 bases between. This CDR3 has 15 residues. This CDR3 reads CASSVDGGPNQPQHF. The CDR3 bases are TGTGCCAGCAGCGTAGACGGGGGCCCCAATCAGCCCCAGCATTTT.

In DNA form, the CDR3 reads TGTGCCAGCAGCTTATCGGGCAACCTCCCCCCTAATGAAAAACTGTTTTTT. This codes for CASSLSGNLPPNEKLFF. The chain couples TRBV7-8 to TRBJ1-4; D is uncertain. This CDR3 region has 17 residues. V dropped 2 bases and J dropped 3 bases, with 16 bases sitting between them. Germline CDR1 is SGHVS and CDR2 is FQNEAQ.

This clonotype was seen more than once but under ten times. The rearrangement uses TRBV6-2 or TRBV6-3 and TRBJ2-1; 7 bases line up with TRBD1. V was pared by 10 bases and J by 0 bases, with 9 bases of the junction left unmatched. This CDR3 spans 15 amino acids. CDR1 and CDR2 (germline): MNHEY, SVGEGT. This chain's CDR3 is CATETGKGSYNEQFF. CDR3 coding DNA: TGTGCCACCGAGACAGGGAAAGGCTCCTACAATGAGCAGTTCTTC.

This clonotype has at least ten counts. V usage is TRBV7-6 and J usage is TRBJ2-3, with 7 bases aligning to TRBD2. CDR1 SGHVS and CDR2 FNYEAQ come from the germline V gene. The CDR3 is 15 residues long. Unmatched junction bases numbered 8, after V lost 4 bases and J lost 4 bases. DNA of the CDR3: TGTGCCAGCAGCTCGACTAGCCGGTCCGCAGATACGCAGTATTTT. Translation gives CASSSTSRSADTQYF.

This rearrangement joins TRBV20-1 to TRBJ2-1; 9 nucleotides line up with TRBD2. V dropped 1 base and J dropped 4; count of bases not matched to a gene: 14. This CDR3 is built from 18 residues. The germline gives CDR1 DFQATT, CDR2 SNEGSKA (reference sequence). CDR3 protein: CSARVPAGGPLRYNEQFF. The CDR3 DNA reads as TGCAGTGCTAGAGTACCAGCGGGGGGCCCACTAAGATACAATGAGCAGTTCTTC.

This clonotype was recorded a few times. The chain couples TRBV19 to TRBJ1-1; tentatively, D is TRBD1 (6 bases). The length of the CDR3 is 16 residues. With 0 bases removed from V and 0 bases from J, the gap between germline ends came to 11 bases. The germline CDR1 and CDR2 sequences are LNHDA and SQIVND (reference sequence). CDR3 DNA: TGTGCCAGTAGTATAGACGGGACAAGCATGAACACTGAAGCTTTCTTT. It translates to CASSIDGTSMNTEAFF. The whole variable domain, filled in from reference TRBV19 and TRBJ1-1, reads DGGITQSPKYLFRKEGQNVTLSCEQNLNHDAMYWYRQDPGQGLRLIYYSQIVNDFQKGDIAEGYSVSREKKESFPLTVTSAQKNPTAFYLCASSIDGTSMNTEAFFGQGTRLTVV.

The V call is TRBV12-5, the J call TRBJ2-5; 9 nucleotides agree with TRBD2. Per germline, CDR1 LGHNT and CDR2 FRNRAP. The V segment lost 3 bases and the J segment 5 bases; nucleotides outside the gene matches: 7. The CDR3 sequence is 15 residues long. The CDR3 sequence is CASGFSLAGRETQYF. The DNA of the CDR3 is TGTGCTAGTGGTTTCAGTCTAGCGGGGCGGGAGACCCAGTACTTC. Combining the CDR3 with reference TRBV12-5 and TRBJ2-5 gives the whole variable domain DARVTQTPRHKVTEMGQEVTMRCQPILGHNTVFWYRQTMMQGLELLAYFRNRAPLDDSGMPKDRFSAEMPDATLATLKIQPSEPRDSAVYFCASGFSLAGRETQYFGPGTRLLVL.